One and the same sample provided the 3 T cell receptor beta chains below, sequenced in a study of patients with pleural tuberculosis. TCRdb processed the reads anew with MiXCR; each CDR3 protein has one entry. The profile covers around 30,000 distinct CDR3 sequences, with over 15% appearing a single time and roughly 3.4% taken by the ten largest. The material sequenced was peripheral blood. The receptor set was obtained from a human donor with pleural tuberculosis.

The table lists this clonotype with many counts. The chain uses TRBV3-1 and TRBJ2-3; no firm D call. From germline, CDR1 is LGHDT and CDR2 YNNKEL (reference sequence). V was trimmed by 2 bases and J by 0 bases, leaving 9 bases between them. This CDR3 is 15 amino acids long. CDR3 sequence: CASSQRESSTDTQYF. The CDR3 region has the DNA TGTGCCAGCAGCCAACGAGAATCTAGCACAGATACGCAGTATTTT.

This chain links TRBV5-6 with TRBJ2-1; 10 positions match TRBD2. The CDR3 covers 16 residues. V lost 4 bases, J lost 5 bases, and 9 bases stayed unmatched. The germline V gene encodes CDR1 SGHDT and CDR2 YYEEEE. CDR3 protein: CASSLLSGGLDNEQFF. The CDR3 DNA reads as TGTGCCAGCAGCCTCCTTAGCGGGGGGTTGGACAATGAGCAGTTCTTC.

There are many counts of this clonotype. The chain couples TRBV5-4 to TRBJ2-5; possible D gene TRBD2, 6 bases. The CDR3 is 13 amino acids. Germline lookup yields CDR1 SGHNT and CDR2 YYREEE (reference sequence). The V end lost 4 bases, the J end lost 4 bases, and 11 bases lay between the germline ends. The CDR3 is CASSEQGLETQYF. The CDR3 region has the DNA TGTGCCAGCAGCGAGCAGGGACTAGAGACCCAGTACTTC.